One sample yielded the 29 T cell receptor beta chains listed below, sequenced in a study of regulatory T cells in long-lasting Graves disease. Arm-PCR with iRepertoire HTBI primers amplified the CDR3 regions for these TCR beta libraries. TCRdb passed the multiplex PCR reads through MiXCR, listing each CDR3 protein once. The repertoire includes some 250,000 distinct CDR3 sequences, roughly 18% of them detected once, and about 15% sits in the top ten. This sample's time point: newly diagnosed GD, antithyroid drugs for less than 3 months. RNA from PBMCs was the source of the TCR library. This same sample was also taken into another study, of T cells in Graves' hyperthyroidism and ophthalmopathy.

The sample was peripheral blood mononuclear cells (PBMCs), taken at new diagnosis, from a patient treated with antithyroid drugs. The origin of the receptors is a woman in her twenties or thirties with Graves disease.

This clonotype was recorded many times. DNA of the CDR3: TGCGCCAGCAGCTTGGGATCCGGGGGCGCAGGGGAAAAACTGTTTTTT. Protein: CASSLGSGGAGEKLFF. The rearrangement links TRBV5-1 to TRBJ1-4, with a tentative D call TRBD1 (6 bases). The germline gives CDR1 SGHRS, CDR2 YFSETQ. This CDR3 is built from 16 residues. V was pared by 0 bases and J by 8 bases, with 17 bases between.

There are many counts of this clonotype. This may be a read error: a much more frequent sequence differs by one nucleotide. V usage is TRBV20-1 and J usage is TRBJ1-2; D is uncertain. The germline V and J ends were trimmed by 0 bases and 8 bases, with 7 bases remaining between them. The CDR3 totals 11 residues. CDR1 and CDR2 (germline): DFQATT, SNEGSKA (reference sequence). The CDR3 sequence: CSARDEYGYTF. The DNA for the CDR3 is TGCAGTGCTAGAGATGAGTACGGCTACACCTTC.

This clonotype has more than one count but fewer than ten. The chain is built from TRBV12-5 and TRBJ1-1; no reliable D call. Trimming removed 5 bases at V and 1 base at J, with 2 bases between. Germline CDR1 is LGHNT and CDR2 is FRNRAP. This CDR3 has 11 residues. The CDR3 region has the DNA TGTGCTAGTGGTAAGAACACTGAAGCTTTCTTT. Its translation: CASGKNTEAFF.

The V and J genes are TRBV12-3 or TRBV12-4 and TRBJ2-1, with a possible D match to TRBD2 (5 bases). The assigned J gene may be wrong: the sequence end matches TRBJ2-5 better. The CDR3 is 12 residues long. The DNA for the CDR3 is TGTGCCAGCAGTTCCAGCGGAAGGACCCAGTACTTC. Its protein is CASSSSGRTQYF.

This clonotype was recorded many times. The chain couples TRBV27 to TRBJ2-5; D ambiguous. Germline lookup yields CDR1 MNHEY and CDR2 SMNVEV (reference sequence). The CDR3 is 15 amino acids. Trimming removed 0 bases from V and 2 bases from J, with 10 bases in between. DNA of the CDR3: TGTGCCAGCAGTTTATCGTGGGCCCAACAAGAGACCCAGTACTTC. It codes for CASSLSWAQQETQYF.

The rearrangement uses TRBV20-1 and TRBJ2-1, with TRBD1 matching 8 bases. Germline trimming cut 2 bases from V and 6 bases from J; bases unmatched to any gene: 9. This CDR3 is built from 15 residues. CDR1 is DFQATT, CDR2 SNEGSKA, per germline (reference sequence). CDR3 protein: CSARKTGASLNEQFF. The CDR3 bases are TGCAGTGCTAGAAAGACAGGGGCAAGCCTCAATGAGCAGTTCTTC.

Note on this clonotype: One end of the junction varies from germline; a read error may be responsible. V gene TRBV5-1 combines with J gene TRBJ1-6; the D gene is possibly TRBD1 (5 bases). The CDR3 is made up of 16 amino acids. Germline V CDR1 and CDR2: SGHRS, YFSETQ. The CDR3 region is CANSLYGTGNNSPLHF. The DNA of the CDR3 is TGCGCCAACAGCTTGTATGGGACTGGCAATAATTCACCCCTCCACTTT.

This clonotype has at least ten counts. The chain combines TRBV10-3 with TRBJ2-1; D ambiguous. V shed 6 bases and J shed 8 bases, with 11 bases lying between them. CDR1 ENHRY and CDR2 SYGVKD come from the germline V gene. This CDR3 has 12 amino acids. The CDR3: CAISPERDEQFF. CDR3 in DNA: TGTGCCATCAGCCCCGAGCGCGATGAGCAGTTCTTC.

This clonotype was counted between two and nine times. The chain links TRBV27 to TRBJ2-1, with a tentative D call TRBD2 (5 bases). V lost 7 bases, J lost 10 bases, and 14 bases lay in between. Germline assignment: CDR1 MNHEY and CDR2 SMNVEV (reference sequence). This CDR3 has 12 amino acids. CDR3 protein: CASTDTRREQFF. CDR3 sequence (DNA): TGTGCCAGCACCGATACTAGGAGAGAGCAGTTCTTC.

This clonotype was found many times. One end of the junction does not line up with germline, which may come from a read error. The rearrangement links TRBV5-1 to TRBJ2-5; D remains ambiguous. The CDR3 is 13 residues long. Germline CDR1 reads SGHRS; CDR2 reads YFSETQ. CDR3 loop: CASRLFSQETQYF. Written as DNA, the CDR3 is TGCGCCAGCCGCTTATTCTCCCAAGAGACCCAGTACTTC.

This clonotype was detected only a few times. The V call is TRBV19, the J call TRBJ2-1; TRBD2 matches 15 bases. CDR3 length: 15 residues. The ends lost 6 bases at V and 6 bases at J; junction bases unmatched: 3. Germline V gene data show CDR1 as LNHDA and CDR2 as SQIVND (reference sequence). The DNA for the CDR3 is TGTGCCAGTAGGGGACTAGCGGGGGGCCGCAATGAGCAGTTCTTC. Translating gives CASRGLAGGRNEQFF.

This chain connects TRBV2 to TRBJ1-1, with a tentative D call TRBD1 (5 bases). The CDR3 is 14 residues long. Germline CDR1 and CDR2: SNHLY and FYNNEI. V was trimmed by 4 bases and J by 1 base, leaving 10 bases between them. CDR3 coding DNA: TGTGCCAGCAGTGGTTCAGGGACGAACACTGAAGCTTTCTTT. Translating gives CASSGSGTNTEAFF.

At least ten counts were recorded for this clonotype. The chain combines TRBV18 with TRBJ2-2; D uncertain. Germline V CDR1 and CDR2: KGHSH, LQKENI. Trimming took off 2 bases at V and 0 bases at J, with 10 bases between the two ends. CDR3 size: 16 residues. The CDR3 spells CASSPVVATNTGELFF. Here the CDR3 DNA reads TGTGCCAGCTCACCAGTGGTAGCCACGAACACCGGGGAGCTGTTTTTT.

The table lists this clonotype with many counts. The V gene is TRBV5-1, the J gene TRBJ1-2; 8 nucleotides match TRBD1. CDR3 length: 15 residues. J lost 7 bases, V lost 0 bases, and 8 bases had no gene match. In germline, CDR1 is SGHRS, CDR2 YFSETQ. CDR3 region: CASSLGIRGPLGYTF. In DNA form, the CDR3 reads TGCGCCAGCAGCTTGGGTATCAGGGGGCCCCTTGGCTACACCTTC.

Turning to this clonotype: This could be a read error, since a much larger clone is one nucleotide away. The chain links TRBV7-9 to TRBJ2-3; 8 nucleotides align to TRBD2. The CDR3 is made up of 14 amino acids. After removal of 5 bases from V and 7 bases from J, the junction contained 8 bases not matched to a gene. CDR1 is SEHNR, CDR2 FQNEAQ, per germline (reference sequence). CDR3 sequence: CASSDPGGVNTQYF. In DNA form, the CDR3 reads TGTGCCAGCAGCGACCCGGGGGGGGTAAATACGCAGTATTTT.

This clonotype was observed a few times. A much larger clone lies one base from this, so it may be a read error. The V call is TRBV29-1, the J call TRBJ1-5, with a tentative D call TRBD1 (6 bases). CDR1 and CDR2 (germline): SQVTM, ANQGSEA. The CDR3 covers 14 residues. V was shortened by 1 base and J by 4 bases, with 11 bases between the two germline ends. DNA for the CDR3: TGCAGCGTTGAAGCGGGGGGCCCGAATCAGCCCCAGCATTTT. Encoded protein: CSVEAGGPNQPQHF.

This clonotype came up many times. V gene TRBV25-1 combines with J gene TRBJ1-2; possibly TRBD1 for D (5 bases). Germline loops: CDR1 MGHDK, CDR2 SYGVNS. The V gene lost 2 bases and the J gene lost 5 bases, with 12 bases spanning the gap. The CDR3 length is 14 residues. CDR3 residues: CASSELGTKYGYTF. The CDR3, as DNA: TGTGCCAGCAGTGAACTAGGGACGAAGTATGGCTACACCTTC.

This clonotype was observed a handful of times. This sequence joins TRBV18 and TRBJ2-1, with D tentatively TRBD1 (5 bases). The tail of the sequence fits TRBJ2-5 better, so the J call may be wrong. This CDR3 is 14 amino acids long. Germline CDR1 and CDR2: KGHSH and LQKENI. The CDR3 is CASSPDRSQETQYF. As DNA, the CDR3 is TGTGCCAGCTCACCAGACAGATCCCAAGAGACCCAGTACTTC.

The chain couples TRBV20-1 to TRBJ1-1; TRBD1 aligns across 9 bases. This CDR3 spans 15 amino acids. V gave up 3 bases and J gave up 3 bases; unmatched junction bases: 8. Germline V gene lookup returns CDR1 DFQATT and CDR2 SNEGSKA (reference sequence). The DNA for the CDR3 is TGCAGTGCTAGTGGGACAGGGCCCGCGGACACTGAAGCTTTCTTT. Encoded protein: CSASGTGPADTEAFF.

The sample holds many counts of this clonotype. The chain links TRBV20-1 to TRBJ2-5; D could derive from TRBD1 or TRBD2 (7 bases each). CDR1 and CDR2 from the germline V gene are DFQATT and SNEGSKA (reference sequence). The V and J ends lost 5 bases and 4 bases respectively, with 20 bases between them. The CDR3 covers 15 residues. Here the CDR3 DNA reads TGCAGTGCTGGGCAGGGGGGGGGCAAGGGAGAGACCCAGTACTTC. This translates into CSAGQGGGKGETQYF.

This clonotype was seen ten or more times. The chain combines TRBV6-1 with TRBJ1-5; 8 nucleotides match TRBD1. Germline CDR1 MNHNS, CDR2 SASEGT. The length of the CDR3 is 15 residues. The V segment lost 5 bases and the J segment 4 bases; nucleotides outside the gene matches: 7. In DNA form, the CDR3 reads TGTGCCAGCAGTCGGGGACAGGAGTCAAATCAGCCCCAGCATTTT. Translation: CASSRGQESNQPQHF.

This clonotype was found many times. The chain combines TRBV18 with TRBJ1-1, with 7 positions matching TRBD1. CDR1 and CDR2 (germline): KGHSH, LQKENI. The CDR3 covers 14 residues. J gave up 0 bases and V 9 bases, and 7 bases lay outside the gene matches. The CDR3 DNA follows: TGTGCCAGTAATCGGGGACAGATGAACACTGAAGCTTTCTTT. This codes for CASNRGQMNTEAFF.

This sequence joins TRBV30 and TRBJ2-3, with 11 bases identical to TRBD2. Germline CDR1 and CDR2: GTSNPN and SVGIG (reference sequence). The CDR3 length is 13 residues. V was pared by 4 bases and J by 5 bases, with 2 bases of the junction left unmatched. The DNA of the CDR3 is TGTGCCTGGACTAGCGGGAGGCAAGATACGCAGTATTTT. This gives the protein CAWTSGRQDTQYF. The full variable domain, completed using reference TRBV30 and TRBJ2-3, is SQTIHQWPATLVQPVGSPLSLECTVEGTSNPNLYWYRQAAGRGLQLLFYSVGIGQISSEVPQNLSASRPQDRQFILSSKKLLLSDSGFYLCAWTSGRQDTQYFGPGTRLTVL.

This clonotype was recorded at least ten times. The CDR3 loop reads CASSPFQGGPGNTIYF. The CDR3, as DNA: TGTGCCAGCTCACCGTTCCAGGGGGGCCCTGGAAACACCATATATTTT. The chain has TRBV18 and TRBJ1-3; 7 positions agree with TRBD1. Germline CDR1 is KGHSH and CDR2 is LQKENI. After removal of 3 bases from V and 2 bases from J, the junction contained 7 bases not matched to a gene. The CDR3 covers 16 residues.

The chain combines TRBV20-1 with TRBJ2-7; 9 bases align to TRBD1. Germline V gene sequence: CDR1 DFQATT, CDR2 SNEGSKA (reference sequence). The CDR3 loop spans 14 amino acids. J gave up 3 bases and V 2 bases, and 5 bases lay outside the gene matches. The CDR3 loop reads CSARIPGQGYEQYF. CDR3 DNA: TGCAGTGCTAGAATTCCGGGACAGGGCTACGAGCAGTACTTC.

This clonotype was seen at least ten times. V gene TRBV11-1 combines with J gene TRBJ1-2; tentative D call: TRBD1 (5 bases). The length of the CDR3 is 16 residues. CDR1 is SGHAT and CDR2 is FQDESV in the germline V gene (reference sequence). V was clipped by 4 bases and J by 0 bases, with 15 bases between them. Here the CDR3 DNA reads TGTGCCAGCAGCTACGACAGACTCTCAGCTAACTATGGCTACACCTTC. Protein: CASSYDRLSANYGYTF.

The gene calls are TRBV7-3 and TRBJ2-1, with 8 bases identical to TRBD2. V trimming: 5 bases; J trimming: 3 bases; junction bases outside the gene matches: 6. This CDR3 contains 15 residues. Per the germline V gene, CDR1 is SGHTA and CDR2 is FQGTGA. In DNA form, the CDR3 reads TGTGCCAGCAGCCAGGGACTAGGAGACTACAATGAGCAGTTCTTC. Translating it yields CASSQGLGDYNEQFF.

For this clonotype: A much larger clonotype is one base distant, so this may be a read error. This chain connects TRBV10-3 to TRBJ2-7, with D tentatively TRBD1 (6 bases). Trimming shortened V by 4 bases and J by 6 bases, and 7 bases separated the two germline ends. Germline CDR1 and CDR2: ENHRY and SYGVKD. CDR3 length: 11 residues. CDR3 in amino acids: CAISGGPEQYF. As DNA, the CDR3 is TGTGCCATCAGTGGGGGGCCCGAGCAGTACTTC.

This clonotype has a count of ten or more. This CDR3 reads CSAETSGGADTQETQYF. In nucleotides, the CDR3 is TGCAGTGCGGAAACTAGCGGGGGGGCAGACACCCAAGAGACCCAGTACTTC. The gene calls are TRBV20-1 and TRBJ2-5; 13 bases agree with TRBD2. CDR3 size: 17 residues. CDR1 and CDR2 (germline): DFQATT, SNEGSKA (reference sequence). V dropped 6 bases and J dropped 1; count of bases not matched to a gene: 11.